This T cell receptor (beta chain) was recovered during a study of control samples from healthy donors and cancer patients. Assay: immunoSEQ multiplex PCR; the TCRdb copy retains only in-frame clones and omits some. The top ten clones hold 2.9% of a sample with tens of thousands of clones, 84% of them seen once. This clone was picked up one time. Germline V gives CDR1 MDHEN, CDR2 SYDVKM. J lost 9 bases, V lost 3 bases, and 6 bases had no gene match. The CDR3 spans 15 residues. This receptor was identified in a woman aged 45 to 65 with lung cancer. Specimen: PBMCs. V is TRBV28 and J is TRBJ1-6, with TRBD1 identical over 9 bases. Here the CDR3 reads CASSFPGTGISPLHF. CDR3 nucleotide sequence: TGTGCCAGCAGTTTTCCCGGGACAGGGATTTCACCCCTCCACTTT.